The clone carrying this T cell receptor (beta chain) was detected once. The target antigen is unknown. This sample was included in a study of T cell therapy after organ transplantation. Overall study: T cells were expanded roughly 2 weeks with 30 CMV class I/II epitopes. Of roughly ten patients, eight responded clinically and two did not.

Study observations and caveats: CD8 clonality fold change after therapy inversely tracked pretherapy clonality.

Sequenced by immunoSEQ multiplex PCR; TCRdb stores in-frame clones only, minus some. The sample has about 48,000 clones, 94% seen once. V was shortened by 3 bases and J by 0 bases, with 13 bases between the two germline ends. The CDR3 has 16 residues. Germline V gene data show CDR1 as SGDLS and CDR2 as YYNGEE. Sequenced here: CD8+ T cells from blood, sampled before autologous CMV-specific T cell therapy. This chain joins TRBV9 and TRBJ2-1; D unclear. The clonotype was recovered from a human patient who had received a solid organ transplant and had CMV disease. The CDR3 loop reads CASSAVGHSSYNEQFF. The DNA for the CDR3 is TGTGCCAGCAGCGCCGTAGGGCACAGCTCCTACAATGAGCAGTTCTTC.